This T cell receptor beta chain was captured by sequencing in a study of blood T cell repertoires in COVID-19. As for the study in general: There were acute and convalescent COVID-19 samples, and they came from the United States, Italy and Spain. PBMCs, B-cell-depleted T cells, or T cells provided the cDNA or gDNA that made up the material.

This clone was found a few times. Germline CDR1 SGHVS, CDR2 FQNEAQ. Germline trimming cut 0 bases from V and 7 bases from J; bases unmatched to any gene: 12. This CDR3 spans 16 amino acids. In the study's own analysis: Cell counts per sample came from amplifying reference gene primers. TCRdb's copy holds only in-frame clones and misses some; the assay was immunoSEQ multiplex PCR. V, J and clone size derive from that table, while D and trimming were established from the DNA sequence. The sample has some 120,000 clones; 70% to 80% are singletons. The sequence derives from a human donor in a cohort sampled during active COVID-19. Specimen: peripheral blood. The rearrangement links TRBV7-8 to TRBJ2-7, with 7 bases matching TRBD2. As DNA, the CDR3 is TGTGCCAGCAGCTTAGCGCTAAAGCGGGGAGAGGGAGAGCAGTACTTC. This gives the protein CASSLALKRGEGEQYF.